This TCR beta chain was sequenced during a study of cytomegalovirus exposure and HLA in healthy donors. Study outcomes and limitations: The classifier reportedly diagnosed cytomegalovirus status with high specificity and sensitivity.

About this clone: Its antigen is unknown.

Some clones are missing from TCRdb's copy, which holds only in-frame ones; the method was immunoSEQ multiplex PCR. The data show about 63,000 clones, roughly 94% seen once. This CDR3 spans 16 amino acids. V was clipped by 1 base and J by 8 bases; unmatched bases: 8. Germline assignment: CDR1 SEHNR and CDR2 FQNEAQ (reference sequence). This TCR came from a woman in her late teens or twenties in good health and CMV-seropositive. The gene calls are TRBV7-9 and TRBJ1-6; 7 bases match TRBD1. The specimen was PBMCs. The CDR3 sequence is CASSLDFGTDDSPLHF. In DNA, the CDR3 is TGTGCCAGCAGCTTAGATTTTGGGACAGACGATTCACCCCTCCACTTT.